This TCR beta chain was recorded in a study of OX40 agonist ivuxolimab in advanced cancers. Clones were read by immunoSEQ multiplex PCR, and TCRdb kept only the in-frame ones, dropping some. The repertoire includes more than 65,000 clones, 85% of them detected once, and under 6.5% sits in the top ten. The CDR3 runs to 15 residues. CDR1 and CDR2 (germline): SNHLY, FYNNEI. V was clipped by 0 bases and J by 2 bases, with 5 bases between them. Material: CD4+ or CD8+ T cells sorted from blood, obtained in a trial of the OX40 agonist ivuxolimab. This chain joins TRBV2 and TRBJ2-6; weak D call: TRBD2 (5 bases). The receptor was derived from an adult with an advanced solid tumor such as melanoma, head and neck, liver or kidney cancer. CDR3 nucleotide sequence: TGTGCCAGCAGTGAAGCGGGAGCTGGGGCCAACGTCCTGACTTTC. This codes for CASSEAGAGANVLTF.